This paragraph covers one T cell receptor beta chain sequence. The CDR3 has 14 residues. V was trimmed by 1 base and J by 9 bases, leaving 10 bases between them. Per the germline V gene, CDR1 is SEHNR and CDR2 is FQNEAQ (reference sequence). The treatment is: randomized to nivolumab then ipilimumab (arm A) or the reverse (arm B). None of the patients previously received DNA-damaging chemotherapy. From thawed PBMCs, live CD3+CD8+ cells negative for CD19 and CD56 were sorted. The record originates from a study of sequential checkpoint blockade in melanoma. For the study at large: Patients were randomized 1:1 to nivolumab-then-ipilimumab or ipilimumab-then-nivolumab first-line. Each arm's sequence ended with maintenance nivolumab.

The method was immunoSEQ multiplex PCR; TCRdb's version includes in-frame clones alone and lacks a portion of them. The sample lists over 6,000 clones, about 80% seen once, with almost 7.5% in the top ten. The chain couples TRBV7-9 to TRBJ1-6, with D unresolved. Material: CD8+ T cells sorted from blood (inferred from file names), obtained from a patient given nivolumab and ipilimumab in sequence. This receptor was taken from a human donor with melanoma. CDR3 sequence reads: CASSLGVGSSPLHF. The CDR3 DNA reads as TGTGCCAGCAGCTTAGGGGTGGGGAGTTCACCCCTCCACTTT.